This TCR beta chain is drawn from a study of blood T cell repertoires in COVID-19. The V end lost 9 bases, the J end lost 8 bases, and 14 bases lay between the germline ends. The V gene's germline CDR1 is LNHDA and CDR2 SQIVND (reference sequence). This CDR3 has 12 amino acids. Sequencing used immunoSEQ multiplex PCR; TCRdb keeps in-frame clones, though not all of them. The table has around 310,000 clones, about nine tenths seen once. This chain connects TRBV19 to TRBJ2-1; tentative D call: TRBD1 (6 bases). Sequencing was done on a sample of PBMCs or T cells enriched from blood (not recorded which). This sequence was found in a woman in her 40s who had recovered from COVID-19. DNA for the CDR3: TGTGCCAGCTCGCACTACAGGGATGAGCAGTTCTTC. Amino acid sequence: CASSHYRDEQFF.